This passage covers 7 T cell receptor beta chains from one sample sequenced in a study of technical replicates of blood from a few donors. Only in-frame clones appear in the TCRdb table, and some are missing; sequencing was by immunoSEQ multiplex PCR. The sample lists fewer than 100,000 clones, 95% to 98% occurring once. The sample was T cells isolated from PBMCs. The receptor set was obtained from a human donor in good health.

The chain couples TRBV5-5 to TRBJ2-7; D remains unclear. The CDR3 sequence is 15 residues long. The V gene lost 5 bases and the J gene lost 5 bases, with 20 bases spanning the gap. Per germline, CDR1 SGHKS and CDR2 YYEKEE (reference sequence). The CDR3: CASSSGLRVGNEQYF. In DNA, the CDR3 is TGTGCCAGCAGTTCCGGCCTCCGGGTTGGTAACGAGCAGTACTTC.

CDR3 bases: TGCGCCAGCAGGGAATGGGACAGGACCTCTTCACCCCTCCACTTT. This gives the protein CASREWDRTSSPLHF. The chain recombines TRBV4-1 with TRBJ1-6; 8 bases map to TRBD1. Germline CDR1 MGHRA, CDR2 YSYEKL. V was pared by 6 bases and J by 9 bases, with 10 bases of the junction left unmatched. This CDR3 region has 15 residues.

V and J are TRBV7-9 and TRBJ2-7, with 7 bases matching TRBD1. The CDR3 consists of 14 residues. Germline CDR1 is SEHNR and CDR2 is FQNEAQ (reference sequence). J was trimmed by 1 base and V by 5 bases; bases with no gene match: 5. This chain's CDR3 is CASSPWTGSYEQYF. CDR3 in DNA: TGTGCCAGCAGCCCCTGGACAGGTTCCTACGAGCAGTACTTC.

CDR3 loop: CASSPRNTEAFF. CDR3 DNA sequence: TGTGCCAGCAGCCCCAGGAACACTGAAGCTTTCTTT. The V gene is TRBV11-3, the J gene TRBJ1-1; D is unresolved. The CDR3 extends over 12 amino acids. V was pared by 5 bases and J by 1 base, with 5 bases between. From germline, CDR1 is SGHNT and CDR2 YENEEA.

The CDR3 sequence: CASSLFRGGRAYEQYF. The DNA of the CDR3 is TGTGCCAGCAGCTTGTTCCGGGGCGGGAGGGCCTACGAGCAGTACTTC. This chain joins TRBV5-8 and TRBJ2-7; 9 bases line up with TRBD2. V lost 1 base to trimming and J lost 2 bases; unmatched junction nucleotides: 7. CDR1 is SGHTS, CDR2 YDEGEE, per germline. The CDR3 totals 16 residues.

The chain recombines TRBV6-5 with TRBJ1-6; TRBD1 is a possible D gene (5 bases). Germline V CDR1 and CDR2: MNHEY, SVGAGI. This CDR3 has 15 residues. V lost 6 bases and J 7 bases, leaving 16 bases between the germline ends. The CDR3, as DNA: TGTGCCAGCAGATCTTTTAGTGGGGGGAATTCACCCCTCCACTTT. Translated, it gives CASRSFSGGNSPLHF.

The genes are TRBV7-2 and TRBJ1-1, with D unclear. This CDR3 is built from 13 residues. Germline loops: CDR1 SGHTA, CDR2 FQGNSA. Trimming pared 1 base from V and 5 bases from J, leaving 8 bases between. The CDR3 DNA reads TGTGCCAGCAGCTTAGTTCAGAGGACTGAAGCTTTCTTT. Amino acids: CASSLVQRTEAFF.